Sequencing of this TCR beta chain was carried out in a study of a mutant IDH1 vaccine in newly diagnosed glioma (dated by TCRdb to the early 2020s). A note on the overall study: Vaccination started 4-6 weeks after radiotherapy alone, or was given together with temozolomide cycles in the groups whose treatment included chemotherapy. The week-35 safety follow-up was designated visit V12, and the week-47 end of study was designated visit V13. Peripheral blood was drawn at six visits: V03 (baseline), V05, V07, V10, V12 and V13. For exploratory analyses, longitudinal TCRB deep sequencing was carried out in roughly 25 treated patients wherever samples were available. Of the roughly 30 treated patients, 62.5% were male and around 38% were female, and a mean age of around 40 years was recorded. Before enrollment, patients had received standard therapy of radiotherapy alone, temozolomide alone, or radiochemotherapy with temozolomide; most received the combination. Findings and caveats that apply to the study as a whole: Selection of PBMC samples for TCRB deep sequencing was based on availability. According to the authors, sample limitations meant that analyses of patient blood samples could not be reproduced. No apparent relationship was observed between pseudoprogression and alterations in the top peripheral T cell clonotypes detected by TCRB sequencing. Across multiple MHC alleles, vaccine-induced immune responses were seen in around 93% of patients.

The time point label corresponds to: week 47, end of study. Each vaccine dose, consisting of 300 ug of a 20-mer mutant IDH1 peptide in Montanide, was administered subcutaneously with topical imiquimod. Patients were given eight vaccinations, in weeks 1, 3, 5, 7, 11, 15, 19 and 23, which matched visits V03 through V10. Newly diagnosed WHO grade 3 or 4 IDH1-mutant astrocytomas showing loss of nuclear ATRX were present in the donors. The samples were drawn from NOA16, a multicentre, single-arm, open-label phase I trial in Germany that tested a mutant IDH1 peptide vaccine in humans for the first time. Genomic DNA for TCRB sequencing was extracted from EDTA blood using the DNeasy Blood and Tissue Kit. CDR1 and CDR2, looked up from the germline V gene (reference sequence), are LNHDA and SQIVND. At the junction V is shortened by 5 bases and J by 6 bases; bases outside the gene matches: 5. The CDR3 sequence holds 14 residues, the cysteine and phenylalanine included. This entry keeps only the CDR3 DNA: 42 bases, framed from base 1.

This clone has only one observation. Its antigen target is currently unknown. Per-base quality was not reported, and no clone a single base away is much larger than it. Library generation was performed with the immunoSEQ multiplex PCR assay. The hsTCRB Kit was used according to the manufacturer's protocol to amplify rearranged TCR beta chain sequences. Sequencing of TCRB libraries was carried out on an Illumina MiSeq. The authors processed their data as follows. Demultiplexing, trimming and gene mapping were performed with the kit vendor's proprietary platform. The table comes from immuneACCESS by way of TCRdb, which keeps in-frame sequences with V and J called. Part of the clones is missing from these tables; in studies checked, under half for an unresolved V gene and the rest for unknown reasons. V, J and clone size are those of that table, while D and trimming were read from the DNA. The sample table contains 55,000 to 65,000 clones; only one count was recorded for approximately 71% of them. The leading ten clones occupy 5% to 6.5% of the sample.

Here the chain combines TRBV19 and TRBJ1-2; TRBD1 fits 11 bases in the junction. The receptor comes from a man over 45 with glioma. The material was PBMCs, obtained from a glioma patient whose treatment included an IDH1 peptide vaccine. The DNA is TGTGCCAGTAGTTCGGGGACAGGGGGAGATGGCTACACCTTC. This is translated as CASSSGTGGDGYTF.